A single sample gave rise to the 27 T cell receptor beta chains below, sequenced in a study of TIL therapy for anti-PD-1-resistant metastatic lung cancer. The time point is: pre-treatment sample, taken before nivolumab and TIL therapy. The libraries were made with immunoSEQ v3. Assay used: immunoSEQ multiplex PCR; TCRdb lists only in-frame clones, some missing. The repertoire holds approximately 60,000 clones, with around 79% as singletons. This specimen consisted of blood, obtained at baseline. Every receptor here comes from a person aged 25-79 years with non-small cell lung cancer.

This chain joins TRBV5-1 and TRBJ2-5; D is perhaps TRBD1 (5 bases). Trimming took off 1 base at V and 4 bases at J, with 11 bases between the two ends. This CDR3 is built from 14 residues. Germline CDR1 and CDR2: SGHRS and YFSETQ. In nucleotides, the CDR3 is TGCGCCAGCAGCTTGACGGCAGGGTTAGAGACCCAGTACTTC. This sequence encodes CASSLTAGLETQYF.

The V and J genes are TRBV6-5 and TRBJ1-6, with TRBD1 identical over 8 bases. V gave up 0 bases and J gave up 9 bases; unmatched junction bases: 4. The CDR3 sequence is 15 residues long. CDR1 and CDR2 (germline): MNHEY, SVGAGI. CDR3 region: CASSYSSGGGSPLHF. CDR3 DNA: TGTGCCAGCAGTTACTCGTCAGGGGGCGGTTCACCCCTCCACTTT.

The rearrangement uses TRBV4-1 and TRBJ2-2; 10 nucleotides agree with TRBD1. V lost 4 bases, J lost 4 bases, and 6 bases stayed unmatched. This CDR3 comprises 16 residues. Germline CDR1 reads MGHRA; CDR2 reads YSYEKL. The CDR3: CASSLLGTGVTGELFF. The CDR3 region has the DNA TGCGCCAGCAGCCTCCTTGGGACAGGGGTCACCGGGGAGCTGTTTTTT.

This clone was counted a few times. The chain is built from TRBV7-9 and TRBJ1-1; D remains ambiguous. This CDR3 comprises 17 residues. Germline assignment: CDR1 SEHNR and CDR2 FQNEAQ (reference sequence). V gave up 5 bases and J gave up 1 base, with 20 bases separating them. The DNA of the CDR3 is TGTGCCAGCAGCGTGGGGAGCCTCCTATCCCAGAACACTGAAGCTTTCTTT. Translation gives CASSVGSLLSQNTEAFF.

The sample holds one count of this clone. The chain recombines TRBV4-3 with TRBJ2-3; TRBD2 is a possible D gene (5 bases). The V gene's germline CDR1 is LGHNA and CDR2 YSLEER. The V gene lost 0 bases and the J gene lost 1 base, with 5 bases spanning the gap. This CDR3 has 14 residues. The CDR3 coding sequence is TGCGCCAGCAGCCAAGAGAGGGGCACAGATACGCAGTATTTT. Translation gives CASSQERGTDTQYF.

The CDR3 here is CASSPLAGIYNEQFF. The CDR3 nucleotides are TGTGCCAGCAGCCCACTAGCGGGGATCTACAATGAGCAGTTCTTC. The V and J genes are TRBV6-6 and TRBJ2-1, with 10 positions matching TRBD2. The germline V gene has CDR1 MNHNY and CDR2 SVGAGI (reference sequence). The CDR3 extends over 15 amino acids. Losses at the gene ends were 6 bases for V and 3 bases for J; bases not matched to a gene: 5.

The J gene is TRBJ2-5, the V gene TRBV19, with a weak D call TRBD1 (6 bases). The V end was cut by 5 bases, the J end by 5 bases, with 12 bases between. Germline CDR1 reads LNHDA; CDR2 reads SQIVND (reference sequence). This CDR3 is 13 amino acids long. The CDR3 protein is CASSPGQDETQYF. For the CDR3, the DNA is TGTGCCAGTAGTCCGGGACAAGACGAGACCCAGTACTTC.

V is TRBV7-6 and J is TRBJ2-1; TRBD2 matches at 14 bases. This CDR3 contains 16 residues. The trim removed 1 base at V and 8 bases at J, leaving 4 bases unmatched. The germline CDR1 and CDR2 sequences are SGHVS and FNYEAQ. CDR3 sequence reads: CASSLVGTSGGYEQFF. The CDR3 region has the DNA TGTGCCAGCAGCTTAGTAGGGACTAGCGGGGGTTATGAGCAGTTCTTC.

The chain uses TRBV4-1 and TRBJ1-4; 11 bases map to TRBD1. The germline CDR1 and CDR2 sequences are MGHRA and YSYEKL. V trimming: 4 bases; J trimming: 0 bases; junction bases outside the gene matches: 7. The CDR3 runs 18 residues. Here the CDR3 DNA reads TGCGCCAGCAGCCCAGCCGGGACAGGGGGTACAACTAATGAAAAACTGTTTTTT. It specifies CASSPAGTGGTTNEKLFF.

The J gene is TRBJ2-1, the V gene TRBV5-1; D could derive from TRBD1 or TRBD2 (5 bases each). V was cut by 6 bases and J by 7 bases, with 23 bases left in between. The CDR3 is made up of 16 amino acids. Looked up from germline, CDR1 is SGHRS and CDR2 is YFSETQ. CDR3 in DNA: TGCGCCAGCACCCACCAAGCTACCCAAGAGGGGAATGAGCAGTTCTTC. Translating gives CASTHQATQEGNEQFF.

V gene TRBV7-9 combines with J gene TRBJ2-3; 14 bases are a match to TRBD2. V lost 7 bases and J lost 3; bases outside the gene matches: 12. CDR1 and CDR2 from the germline V gene are SEHNR and FQNEAQ (reference sequence). CDR3 size: 18 residues. CDR3 sequence (DNA): TGTGCCAGCATGAGCGGGACTAGCGGGAGTACGTGGACAGATACGCAGTATTTT. This translates into CASMSGTSGSTWTDTQYF.

CDR3 nucleotides: TGTGCCAGCAGCTTAGCGGGGGGCGGTGAAGCTTTCTTT. It translates to CASSLAGGGEAFF. This rearrangement joins TRBV7-9 to TRBJ1-1, with a weak D call TRBD1 (6 bases). The CDR3 sequence is 13 residues long. Trimming shortened V by 0 bases and J by 7 bases, and 9 bases separated the two germline ends. Germline CDR1 SEHNR, CDR2 FQNEAQ (reference sequence).

The chain links TRBV5-6 to TRBJ1-5; D call uncertain. Germline CDR1 reads SGHDT; CDR2 reads YYEEEE. The CDR3 consists of 16 residues. Between the trimmed V and J ends, which lost 1 base and 5 bases, there was a span of 16 bases. CDR3 residues: CASSLYHSGADQPQHF. CDR3 coding DNA: TGTGCCAGCAGCTTGTACCACTCGGGAGCGGATCAGCCCCAGCATTTT. Full variable domain (missing parts from reference TRBV5-6 and TRBJ1-5): DAGVTQSPTHLIKTRGQQVTLRCSPKSGHDTVSWYQQALGQGPQFIFQYYEEEERQRGNFPDRFSGHQFPNYSSELNVNALLLGDSALYLCASSLYHSGADQPQHFGDGTRLSIL.

This clone was detected only a few times. The rearrangement links TRBV14 to TRBJ2-7, with TRBD2 as a possible D gene (7 bases). V was trimmed by 4 bases and J by 0 bases, leaving 16 bases between them. This CDR3 region has 16 residues. CDR1 and CDR2 (germline): SGHDN, FVKESK. CDR3 nucleotides: TGTGCCAGCAGCCGGAGAGGGGGGGTATTCTCCTACGAGCAGTACTTC. Its protein is CASSRRGGVFSYEQYF.

V gene TRBV5-1 combines with J gene TRBJ1-2; perhaps TRBD1 as D (6 bases). V lost 2 bases to trimming and J lost 4 bases, with 9 bases between them. The CDR3 is 13 amino acids. Germline loops: CDR1 SGHRS, CDR2 YFSETQ. The CDR3 sequence: CASSLGGFYGYTF. CDR3 sequence (DNA): TGCGCCAGCAGCTTAGGGGGTTTCTATGGCTACACCTTC.

The chain joins TRBV2 to TRBJ2-5, with no clear D. Trimming cost V 8 bases and J 1 base, with 14 bases left between them. The CDR3 covers 14 residues. Per the germline V gene, CDR1 is SNHLY and CDR2 is FYNNEI. DNA for the CDR3: TGTGCCAGCCTGCGGCGGAGCTCCCAAGAGACCCAGTACTTC. Its translation is CASLRRSSQETQYF. The full variable domain, with the rest looked up from reference TRBV2 and TRBJ2-5, is EPEVTQTPSHQVTQMGQEVILRCVPISNHLYFYWYRQILGQKVEFLVSFYNNEISEKSEIFDDQFSVERPDGSNFTLKIRSTKLEDSAMYFCASLRRSSQETQYFGPGTRLLVL.

This chain connects TRBV6-5 to TRBJ1-1, with no clear D. There are 13 residues in the CDR3. The germline V gene has CDR1 MNHEY and CDR2 SVGAGI. V lost 2 bases and J lost 3, with 7 bases in between. CDR3 residues: CASSYSFDTEAFF. The CDR3 nucleotides are TGTGCCAGCAGTTACAGTTTTGACACTGAAGCTTTCTTT.

This sequence joins TRBV9 and TRBJ1-3; D call uncertain. CDR1 SGDLS and CDR2 YYNGEE come from the germline V gene. Between the trimmed V and J ends, which lost 4 bases and 3 bases, there was a span of 5 bases. The CDR3 sequence is 12 residues long. The chain's CDR3 is CASSPGGNTIYF. The CDR3 bases are TGTGCCAGCAGCCCAGGTGGAAACACCATATATTTT.

This clone was observed a few times. V is TRBV2 and J is TRBJ1-1; TRBD1 aligns across 8 bases. The CDR3 contains 13 residues. The V gene's germline CDR1 is SNHLY and CDR2 FYNNEI. The J segment lost 7 bases and the V segment lost 6 bases, leaving 7 bases of the junction unmatched. The CDR3 DNA reads as TGTGCCAGCAGCGGGACAGGAGCGGATGAAGCTTTCTTT. It yields the protein CASSGTGADEAFF.

The rearrangement joins TRBV6-4 to TRBJ1-5; the D gene is possibly TRBD1 (5 bases). The germline gives CDR1 MRHNA, CDR2 SNTAGT. The length of the CDR3 is 15 residues. With 5 bases removed from V and 4 bases from J, the gap between germline ends came to 15 bases. CDR3 DNA sequence: TGTGCCAGCAGTCCCGTGTCAGGGAATAATCAGCCCCAGCATTTT. Translated: CASSPVSGNNQPQHF.

The chain recombines TRBV21-1 with TRBJ1-2. TRBV21-1 is a pseudogene. The CDR3 consists of 17 residues. CDR3 sequence: CASSKNIVGGPRGGYTF. For the CDR3, the DNA is TGTGCCAGCAGCAAGAATATTGTAGGGGGGCCCAGAGGTGGCTACACCTTC.

A single count supports this clone. This rearrangement joins TRBV10-3 to TRBJ2-7; TRBD2 aligns across 11 bases. Germline trimming cut 5 bases from V and 2 bases from J; bases unmatched to any gene: 5. This CDR3 has 15 residues. The V gene's germline CDR1 is ENHRY and CDR2 SYGVKD. DNA for the CDR3: TGTGCCATCAGTCTGCTAGCGGGAGGTACCTACGAGCAGTACTTC. As protein: CAISLLAGGTYEQYF.

In its sample, this clone was seen once. This chain joins TRBV5-6 and TRBJ1-1; D ambiguous. The CDR3 covers 13 residues. Germline V CDR1 and CDR2: SGHDT, YYEEEE. The germline V and J ends were trimmed by 0 bases and 3 bases, with 6 bases remaining between them. CDR3 loop: CASSLAQYTEAFF. CDR3 bases: TGTGCCAGCAGCTTGGCCCAGTACACTGAAGCTTTCTTT.

The chain recombines TRBV6-1 with TRBJ1-5; D may be TRBD1 (6 bases). The CDR3 loop spans 14 amino acids. Germline V gene sequence: CDR1 MNHNS, CDR2 SASEGT. V was cut by 6 bases and J by 3 bases, with 12 bases left in between. The CDR3 spells CASSKTGVNQPQHF. The CDR3 DNA follows: TGTGCCAGCAGCAAGACAGGAGTCAATCAGCCCCAGCATTTT.

This clone was recorded a few times. The chain carries TRBV5-4 and TRBJ2-7; weak D call: TRBD1 (6 bases). From germline, CDR1 is SGHNT and CDR2 YYREEE (reference sequence). Trimming pared 1 base from V and 5 bases from J, leaving 13 bases between. There are 14 residues in the CDR3. In nucleotides, the CDR3 is TGTGCCAGCAGCTTGAGTACAGGGCAAAACGAGCAGTACTTC. This encodes CASSLSTGQNEQYF.

This chain uses TRBV19 with TRBJ1-4; D is uncertain. Germline values: CDR1 LNHDA, CDR2 SQIVND (reference sequence). Trimming removed 9 bases at V and 0 bases at J, with 11 bases between. This CDR3 spans 14 amino acids. The CDR3 loop is CASPGPATNEKLFF. Written as DNA, the CDR3 is TGTGCCAGCCCCGGGCCTGCAACTAATGAAAAACTGTTTTTT.

The chain couples TRBV9 to TRBJ2-2; D is unclear. The CDR3 is made up of 14 amino acids. Germline CDR1 reads SGDLS; CDR2 reads YYNGEE. V lost 0 bases, J lost 3 bases, and 6 bases lay in between. CDR3 loop: CASSVVSDTGELFF. In nucleotides, the CDR3 is TGTGCCAGCAGCGTAGTTTCGGACACCGGGGAGCTGTTTTTT.